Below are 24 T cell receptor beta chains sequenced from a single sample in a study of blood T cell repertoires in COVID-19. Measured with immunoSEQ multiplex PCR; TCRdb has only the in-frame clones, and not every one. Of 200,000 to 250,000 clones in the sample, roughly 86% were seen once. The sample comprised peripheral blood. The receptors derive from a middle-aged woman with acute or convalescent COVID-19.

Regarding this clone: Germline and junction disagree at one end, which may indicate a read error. CDR3 loop: CASSPSGGKSIQYF. In DNA form, the CDR3 reads TGTGCCAGCAGCCCCTCGGGGGGCAAAAGCATTCAGTACTTC. The chain recombines TRBV2 with TRBJ2-4; D may be TRBD2 (7 bases). The germline V gene has CDR1 SNHLY and CDR2 FYNNEI. The CDR3 sequence is 14 residues long.

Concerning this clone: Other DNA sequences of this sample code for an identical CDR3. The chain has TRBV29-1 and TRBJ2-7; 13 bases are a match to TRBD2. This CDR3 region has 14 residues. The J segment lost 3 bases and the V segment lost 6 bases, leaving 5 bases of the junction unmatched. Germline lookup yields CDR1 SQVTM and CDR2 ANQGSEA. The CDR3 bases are TGCAGCGTGCTCGGACTAGCGGGAGTCTACGAGCAGTACTTC. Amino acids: CSVLGLAGVYEQYF.

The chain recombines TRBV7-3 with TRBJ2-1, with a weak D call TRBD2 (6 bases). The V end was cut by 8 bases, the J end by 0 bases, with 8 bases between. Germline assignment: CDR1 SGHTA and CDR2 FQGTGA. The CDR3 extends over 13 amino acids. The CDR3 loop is CASAGSSYNEQFF. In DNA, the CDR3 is TGTGCCAGCGCGGGGTCCTCCTACAATGAGCAGTTCTTC.

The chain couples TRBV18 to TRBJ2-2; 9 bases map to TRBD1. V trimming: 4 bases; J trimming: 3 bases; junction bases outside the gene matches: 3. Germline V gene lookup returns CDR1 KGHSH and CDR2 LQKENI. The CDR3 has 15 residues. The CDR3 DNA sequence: TGTGCCAGCTCACGCGGGACAGGGTACACCGGGGAGCTGTTTTTT. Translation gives CASSRGTGYTGELFF.

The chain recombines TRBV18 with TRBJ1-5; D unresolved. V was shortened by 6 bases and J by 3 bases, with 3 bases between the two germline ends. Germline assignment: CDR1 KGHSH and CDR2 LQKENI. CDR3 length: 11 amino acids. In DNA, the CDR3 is TGTGCCAGCTCCGTCAATCAGCCCCAGCATTTT. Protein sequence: CASSVNQPQHF. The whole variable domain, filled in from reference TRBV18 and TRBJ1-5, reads NAGVMQNPRHLVRRRGQEARLRCSPMKGHSHVYWYRQLPEEGLKFMVYLQKENIIDESGMPKERFSAEFPKEGPSILRIQQVVRGDSAAYFCASSVNQPQHFGDGTRLSIL.

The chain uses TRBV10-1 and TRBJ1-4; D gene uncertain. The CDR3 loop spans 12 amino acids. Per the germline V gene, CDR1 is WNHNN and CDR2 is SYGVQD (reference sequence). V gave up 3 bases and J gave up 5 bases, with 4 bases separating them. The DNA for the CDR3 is TGCGCCAGCAGTGACAGAAATGAAAAACTGTTTTTT. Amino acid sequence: CASSDRNEKLFF.

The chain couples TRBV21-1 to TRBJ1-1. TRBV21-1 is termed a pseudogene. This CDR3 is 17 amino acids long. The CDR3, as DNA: TGTGCCAGCAGCAAACCGGGGGAGGGTCCCATGAACACTGAAGCTTTCTTT. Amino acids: CASSKPGEGPMNTEAFF.

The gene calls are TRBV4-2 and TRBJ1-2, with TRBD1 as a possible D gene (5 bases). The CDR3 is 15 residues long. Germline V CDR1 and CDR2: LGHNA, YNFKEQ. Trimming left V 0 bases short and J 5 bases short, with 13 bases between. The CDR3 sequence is CASSQDPRDRYGYTF. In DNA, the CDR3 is TGTGCCAGCAGCCAAGACCCCAGAGACAGATATGGCTACACCTTC.

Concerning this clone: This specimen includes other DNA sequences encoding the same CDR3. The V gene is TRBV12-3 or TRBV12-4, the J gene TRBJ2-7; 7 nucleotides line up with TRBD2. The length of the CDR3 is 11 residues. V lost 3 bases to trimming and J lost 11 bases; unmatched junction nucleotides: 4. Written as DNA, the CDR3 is TGTGCCAGCAGTTTTCTTGGACTAGAGTACTTC. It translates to CASSFLGLEYF.

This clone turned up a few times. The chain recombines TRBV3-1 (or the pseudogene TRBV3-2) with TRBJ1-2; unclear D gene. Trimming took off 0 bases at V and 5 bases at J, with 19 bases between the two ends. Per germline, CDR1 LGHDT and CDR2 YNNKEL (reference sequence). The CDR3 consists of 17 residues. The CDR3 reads CASSQDLYPAGVYGYTF. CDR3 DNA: TGTGCCAGCAGCCAAGATCTTTATCCGGCCGGGGTATATGGCTACACCTTC.

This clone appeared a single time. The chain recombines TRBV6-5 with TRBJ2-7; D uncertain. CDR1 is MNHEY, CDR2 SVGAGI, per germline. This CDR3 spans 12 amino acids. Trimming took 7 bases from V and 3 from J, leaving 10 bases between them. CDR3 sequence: CASKAAYYEQYF. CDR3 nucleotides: TGTGCCAGCAAGGCGGCTTACTACGAGCAGTACTTC.

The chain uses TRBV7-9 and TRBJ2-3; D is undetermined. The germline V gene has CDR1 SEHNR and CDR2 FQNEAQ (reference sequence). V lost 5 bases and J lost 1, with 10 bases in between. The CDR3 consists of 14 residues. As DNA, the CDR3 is TGTGCCAGCAGCACCAGACTCGGCACAGATACGCAGTATTTT. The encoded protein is CASSTRLGTDTQYF.

The CDR3 is CATSDYSPDTQYF. CDR3 in DNA: TGTGCCACCAGTGACTACAGCCCAGATACGCAGTATTTT. The chain is built from TRBV24-1 and TRBJ2-3; D is unresolved. V lost 4 bases and J lost 4, with 8 bases in between. The CDR3 loop spans 13 amino acids. The germline V gene has CDR1 KGHDR and CDR2 SFDVKD.

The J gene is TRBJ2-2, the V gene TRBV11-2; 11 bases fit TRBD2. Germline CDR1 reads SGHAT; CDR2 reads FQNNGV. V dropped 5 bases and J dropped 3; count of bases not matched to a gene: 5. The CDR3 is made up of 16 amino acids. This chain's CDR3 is CASSPSGRLDTGELFF. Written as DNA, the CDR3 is TGTGCCAGCAGCCCTAGCGGGAGGCTGGACACCGGGGAGCTGTTTTTT.

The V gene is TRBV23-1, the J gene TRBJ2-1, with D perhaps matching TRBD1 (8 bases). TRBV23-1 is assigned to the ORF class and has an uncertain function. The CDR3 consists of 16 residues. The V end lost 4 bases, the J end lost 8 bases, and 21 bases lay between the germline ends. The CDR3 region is CASSREEQGGTHEQFF. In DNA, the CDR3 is TGCGCCAGCAGTCGAGAGGAACAGGGGGGGACGCATGAGCAGTTCTTC.

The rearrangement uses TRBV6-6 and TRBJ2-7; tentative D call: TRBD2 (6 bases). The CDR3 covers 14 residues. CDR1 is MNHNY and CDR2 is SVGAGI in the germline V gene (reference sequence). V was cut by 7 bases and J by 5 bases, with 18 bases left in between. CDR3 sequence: CASIRTTEGHEQYF. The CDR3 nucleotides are TGTGCCAGCATTAGGACTACCGAGGGTCACGAGCAGTACTTC.

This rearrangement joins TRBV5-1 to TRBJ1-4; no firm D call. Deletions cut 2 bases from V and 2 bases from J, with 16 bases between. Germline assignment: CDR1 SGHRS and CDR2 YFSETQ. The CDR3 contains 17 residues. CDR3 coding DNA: TGCGCCAGCAGCTTAGGAGGGCTCTACGGGACTAATGAAAAACTGTTTTTT. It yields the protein CASSLGGLYGTNEKLFF.

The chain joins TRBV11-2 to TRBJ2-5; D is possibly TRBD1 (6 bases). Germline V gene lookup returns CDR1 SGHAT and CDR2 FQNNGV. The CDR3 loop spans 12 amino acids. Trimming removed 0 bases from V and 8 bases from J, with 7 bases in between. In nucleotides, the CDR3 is TGTGCCAGCAGCTTAGACAGGGGAACCCAGTACTTC. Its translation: CASSLDRGTQYF.

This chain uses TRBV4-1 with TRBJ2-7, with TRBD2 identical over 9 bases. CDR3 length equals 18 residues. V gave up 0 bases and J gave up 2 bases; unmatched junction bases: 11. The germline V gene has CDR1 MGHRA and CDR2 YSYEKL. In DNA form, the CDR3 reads TGCGCCAGCAGCCAAGAAGGGGTGGAGCGGGGGGCGCCCTACGAGCAGTACTTC. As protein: CASSQEGVERGAPYEQYF.

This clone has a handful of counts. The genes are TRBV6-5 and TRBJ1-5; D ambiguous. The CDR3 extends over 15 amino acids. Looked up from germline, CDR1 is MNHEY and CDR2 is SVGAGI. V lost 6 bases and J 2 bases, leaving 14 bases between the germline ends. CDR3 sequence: CASRPILAGNQPQHF. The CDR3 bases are TGTGCCAGCAGACCCATACTAGCTGGCAATCAGCCCCAGCATTTT.

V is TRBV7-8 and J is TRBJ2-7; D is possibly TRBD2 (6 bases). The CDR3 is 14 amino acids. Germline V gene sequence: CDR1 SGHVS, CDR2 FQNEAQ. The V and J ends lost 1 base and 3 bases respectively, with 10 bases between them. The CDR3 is CASSLGGVSYEQYF. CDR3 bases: TGTGCCAGCAGCTTAGGGGGGGTAAGCTACGAGCAGTACTTC.

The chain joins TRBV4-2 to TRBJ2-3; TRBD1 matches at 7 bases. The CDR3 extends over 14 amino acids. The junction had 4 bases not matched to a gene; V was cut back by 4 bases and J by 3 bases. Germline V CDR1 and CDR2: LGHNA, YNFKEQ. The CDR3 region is CASSPQGETDTQYF. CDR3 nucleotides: TGTGCCAGCAGCCCCCAGGGGGAAACAGATACGCAGTATTTT.

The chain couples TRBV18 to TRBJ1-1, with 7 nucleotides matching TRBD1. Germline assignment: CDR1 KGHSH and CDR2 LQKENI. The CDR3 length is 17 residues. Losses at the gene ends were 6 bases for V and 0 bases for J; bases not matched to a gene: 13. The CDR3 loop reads CASSFLRQGRMNTEAFF. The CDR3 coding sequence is TGTGCCAGCTCGTTTCTTCGACAGGGAAGGATGAACACTGAAGCTTTCTTT.

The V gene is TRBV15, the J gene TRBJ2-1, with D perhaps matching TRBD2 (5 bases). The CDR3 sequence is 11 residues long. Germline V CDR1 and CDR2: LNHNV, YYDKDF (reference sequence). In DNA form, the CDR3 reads TGTGGGGCGGCGAGGGACAATGAGCAGTTCTTC. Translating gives CGAARDNEQFF.